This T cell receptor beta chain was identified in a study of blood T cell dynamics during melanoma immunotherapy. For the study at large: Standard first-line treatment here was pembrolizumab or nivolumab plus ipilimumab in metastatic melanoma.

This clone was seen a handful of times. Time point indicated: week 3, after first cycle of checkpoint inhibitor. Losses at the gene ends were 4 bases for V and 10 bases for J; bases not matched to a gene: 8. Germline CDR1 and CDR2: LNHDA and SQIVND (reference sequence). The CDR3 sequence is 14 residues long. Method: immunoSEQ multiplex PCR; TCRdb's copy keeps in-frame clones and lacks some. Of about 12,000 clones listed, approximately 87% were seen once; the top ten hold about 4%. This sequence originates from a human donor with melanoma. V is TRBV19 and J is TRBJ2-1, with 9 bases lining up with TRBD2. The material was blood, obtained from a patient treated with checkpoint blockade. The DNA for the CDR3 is TGTGCCAGTAGTAGCGGGAGGGCCCACGAGGAGCAGTTCTTC. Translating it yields CASSSGRAHEEQFF.